Listed below are T cell receptor beta chains from one sample, sequenced in a study of Graves' ophthalmopathy and Graves' hyperthyroidism. TCRdb independently ran MiXCR on the multiplex PCR reads; one entry per CDR3 protein. The sample records a few hundred thousand distinct CDR3 sequences, 17% being singletons. The material sequenced was peripheral blood. These receptors originate from an adult woman with stable Graves' hyperthyroidism. Each CDR3 is given with its conserved first and last residue. D genes are given only for firm matches.

V	D	J	CDR3
TRBV11-3	.	TRBJ1-1	CASSTRDRNTEAFF
TRBV28	.	TRBJ1-5	CASSLLGGNQPQHF
TRBV27	.	TRBJ2-6	CASSRRILSSGANVLTF
TRBV6-1	.	TRBJ1-2	CASSDQRTANYGYTF
TRBV12-3/TRBV12-4	.	TRBJ1-5	CASRLGGYSNQPQHF
TRBV6-5	.	TRBJ1-1	CASSSPRAFSEAFF
TRBV4-1	.	TRBJ1-5	CASSQEGGGNQPQRF
TRBV19	.	TRBJ2-5	CASNDRSGETQYF
TRBV10-3	TRBD2	TRBJ2-5	CAISDRAGGTQETQYF
TRBV12-3/TRBV12-4	.	TRBJ2-2	CASSFSPGHTNTGELFF
TRBV27	.	TRBJ1-1	CASSFRGGYTEAFF
TRBV7-2	.	TRBJ2-5	CASSLAPGGDIAETQYF
TRBV6-1	.	TRBJ2-7	CASKRDRDFSYEQYF
TRBV28	TRBD1	TRBJ2-5	CASGPRQGRVETQYF
TRBV7-2	TRBD1	TRBJ1-5	CASSKQGISNQPQHF
TRBV6-5	.	TRBJ1-1	CATRSSGGNTEAFF
TRBV7-8	TRBD2	TRBJ2-5	CASSSYGTTRETQYF
TRBV20-1	TRBD2	TRBJ2-7	CSAPGTSDYEQYF
TRBV12-3/TRBV12-4	TRBD2	TRBJ2-5	CASSLGGVTSRETQYF
TRBV7-2	.	TRBJ1-1	CASTPWVGNTEAFF
TRBV20-1	.	TRBJ1-5	CSALKSEGSNQPQHF
TRBV7-9	TRBD1	TRBJ1-2	CASSAGQGDYGYTF
TRBV6-2/TRBV6-3	.	TRBJ2-7	CASRAGRIYEQYF
TRBV12-3/TRBV12-4	TRBD1	TRBJ2-7	CASSSRQGRRGEQYF
TRBV9	TRBD2	TRBJ2-7	CASSGSSGGSYEQYF
TRBV7-2	.	TRBJ1-5	CASSLESRQPQHF
TRBV7-9	.	TRBJ2-7	CASSLDSASYEQYF